The next 20 T cell receptor beta chains were all read from a single sample in a study of cytomegalovirus exposure and HLA in healthy donors. Primers included in the PCR were 60 Vbeta and 13 Jbeta primers. Data came from immunoSEQ multiplex PCR; TCRdb stores just in-frame clones and leaves some out. Here the sample table reports about 140,000 clones. The sequenced material came from PBMCs. The receptors were gathered from a male donor in good health and CMV-seronegative.

The chain uses TRBV19 and TRBJ2-6; D perhaps matches TRBD2 (5 bases). Trimming removed 5 bases at V and 5 bases at J, with 16 bases between. The CDR3 has 16 residues. Germline CDR1 reads LNHDA; CDR2 reads SQIVND (reference sequence). The CDR3 nucleotides are TGTGCCAGTAGTTCACTAGGTTTTCCCAGGGCCAACGTCCTGACTTTC. It encodes CASSSLGFPRANVLTF.

The chain's CDR3 is CASSFRDKGTIYF. Written as DNA, the CDR3 is TGTGCCAGCAGCTTCCGGGACAAAGGCACCATATATTTT. The V call is TRBV7-8, the J call TRBJ1-3, with D perhaps matching TRBD1 (6 bases). V was shortened by 3 bases and J by 9 bases, with 12 bases between the two germline ends. This CDR3 is 13 amino acids long. The germline V gene encodes CDR1 SGHVS and CDR2 FQNEAQ.

The chain employs TRBV28 and TRBJ1-1, with D unclear. The ends were cut back, 5 bases at V and 5 bases at J, with 9 bases in the middle. Germline-derived CDR1 and CDR2 are MDHEN and SYDVKM. This CDR3 spans 12 amino acids. CDR3 DNA: TGTGCCAGCAGTATCGCGAGGACTGAAGCTTTCTTT. Translation gives CASSIARTEAFF.

The rearrangement joins TRBV13 to TRBJ1-2; a possible D gene is TRBD1 (6 bases). The V and J ends lost 5 bases and 4 bases respectively, with 17 bases between them. CDR3 length: 15 amino acids. Germline V gene lookup returns CDR1 PRHDT and CDR2 FYEKMQ (reference sequence). CDR3 bases: TGTGCCAGCAGCCCGACAGGCCATCCCTTCTATGGCTACACCTTC. Translating gives CASSPTGHPFYGYTF.

The genes are TRBV9 and TRBJ2-1, with 7 nucleotides matching TRBD2. There are 16 residues in the CDR3. CDR1 is SGDLS, CDR2 YYNGEE, per germline. Losses at the gene ends were 0 bases for V and 4 bases for J; bases not matched to a gene: 7. In nucleotides, the CDR3 is TGTGCCAGCAGCGTAGTTCCTAGCGGATTATACAATGAGCAGTTCTTC. It codes for CASSVVPSGLYNEQFF.

The genes are TRBV5-4 and TRBJ2-2, with TRBD1 matching over 8 bases. V gave up 4 bases and J gave up 4 bases; unmatched junction bases: 12. CDR3 size: 17 residues. Germline-derived CDR1 and CDR2 are SGHNT and YYREEE (reference sequence). The CDR3 protein is CASSPPGTGMVTGELFF. Written as DNA, the CDR3 is TGTGCCAGCAGCCCCCCCGGGACAGGAATGGTCACCGGGGAGCTGTTTTTT.

V gene TRBV7-3 combines with J gene TRBJ2-5; D is perhaps TRBD2 (5 bases). Trimming took 3 bases from V and 4 from J, leaving 12 bases between them. This CDR3 is 14 amino acids long. The V gene's germline CDR1 is SGHTA and CDR2 FQGTGA. The CDR3 loop reads CASSFGLDGETQYF. In nucleotides, the CDR3 is TGTGCCAGCAGCTTTGGACTTGATGGAGAGACCCAGTACTTC.

V is TRBV2 and J is TRBJ1-1, with D perhaps matching TRBD1 (5 bases). The V end was cut by 4 bases, the J end by 2 bases, with 14 bases between. Looked up from germline, CDR1 is SNHLY and CDR2 is FYNNEI. The CDR3 contains 15 residues. In nucleotides, the CDR3 is TGTGCCAGCAGTGTGCAGGGCCAGATAAACACTGAAGCTTTCTTT. Translation: CASSVQGQINTEAFF.

The rearrangement uses TRBV30 and TRBJ2-6, with 13 bases matching TRBD2. CDR3 length: 21 residues. The V and J ends lost 0 bases and 0 bases, in that order; junction bases with no gene match: 11. Germline CDR1 is GTSNPN and CDR2 is SVGIG (reference sequence). The CDR3 nucleotides read TGTGCCTGGAGTGTACTGAGACTAGCGGGGGGCGAGAGCTCTGGGGCCAACGTCCTGACTTTC. It translates to CAWSVLRLAGGESSGANVLTF.

This chain joins TRBV20-1 and TRBJ2-1; D is unclear. The V end lost 6 bases, the J end lost 7 bases, and 7 bases lay between the germline ends. This CDR3 is built from 10 residues. Germline CDR1 and CDR2: DFQATT and SNEGSKA (reference sequence). The CDR3 DNA reads as TGCAGTGCGCTCGGTAATGAGCAGTTCTTC. Its protein is CSALGNEQFF.

This chain joins TRBV5-1 and TRBJ1-4, with D maybe TRBD1 (6 bases). The germline V gene encodes CDR1 SGHRS and CDR2 YFSETQ. This CDR3 has 16 amino acids. Between the trimmed V and J ends, which lost 2 bases and 3 bases, there was a span of 14 bases. The CDR3 sequence: CASSFRGNEANEKLFF. The CDR3 nucleotides read TGCGCCAGCAGCTTCAGGGGTAACGAGGCTAATGAAAAACTGTTTTTT.

The rearrangement joins TRBV27 to TRBJ2-1, with 9 bases matching TRBD1. The ends lost 8 bases at V and 8 bases at J; junction bases unmatched: 13. The germline gives CDR1 MNHEY, CDR2 SMNVEV (reference sequence). The CDR3 loop spans 15 amino acids. CDR3 sequence (DNA): TGTGCCAGCGCCAGAATCGGGACAGGGCTCTATGAGCAGTTCTTC. This codes for CASARIGTGLYEQFF.

This sequence joins TRBV5-4 and TRBJ2-2; 11 bases fit TRBD2. The CDR3 spans 17 residues. The V segment lost 5 bases and the J segment 4 bases; nucleotides outside the gene matches: 10. Germline CDR1 reads SGHNT; CDR2 reads YYREEE (reference sequence). In nucleotides, the CDR3 is TGTGCCAGCAGGATACAACGTAGCGGGAGGGCCACCGGGGAGCTGTTTTTT. This translates into CASRIQRSGRATGELFF. The complete variable domain, with remaining parts taken from reference TRBV5-4 and TRBJ2-2, reads ETGVTQSPTHLIKTRGQQVTLRCSSQSGHNTVSWYQQALGQGPQFIFQYYREEENGRGNFPPRFSGLQFPNYSSELNVNALELDDSALYLCASRIQRSGRATGELFFGEGSRLTVL.

The V and J genes are TRBV2 and TRBJ1-1; D may be TRBD1 (5 bases). V lost 0 bases and J lost 3, with 11 bases in between. Germline V CDR1 and CDR2: SNHLY, FYNNEI. CDR3 length equals 15 residues. Written as DNA, the CDR3 is TGTGCCAGCAGTGAAGCTGGTGTGGGGCACACTGAAGCTTTCTTT. Its translation is CASSEAGVGHTEAFF.

V usage is TRBV18 and J usage is TRBJ2-7, with 12 bases identical to TRBD2. From germline, CDR1 is KGHSH and CDR2 LQKENI. The junction had 5 bases not matched to a gene; V was cut back by 3 bases and J by 5 bases. The length of the CDR3 is 15 residues. The CDR3 nucleotides read TGTGCCAGCTCACCTAGACTAGCGGGAGACCACGAGCAGTACTTC. This encodes CASSPRLAGDHEQYF.

This CDR3 reads CASGANYISPLHF. CDR3 nucleotides: TGTGCCAGCGGGGCAAACTACATTTCACCCCTCCACTTT. The chain recombines TRBV28 with TRBJ1-6, with a tentative D call TRBD1 (5 bases). Trimming stripped 8 bases from V and 9 bases from J, with 14 bases between. This CDR3 has 13 amino acids. Germline V gives CDR1 MDHEN, CDR2 SYDVKM. Looking up the rest from reference TRBV28 and TRBJ1-6 gives the full variable domain: DVKVTQSSRYLVKRTGEKVFLECVQDMDHENMFWYRQDPGLGLRLIYFSYDVKMKEKGDIPEGYSVSREKKERFSLILESASTNQTSMYLCASGANYISPLHFGNGTRLTVT.

With regard to this clone: The same CDR3 also results from other DNA sequences found in this sample. The chain has TRBV5-1 and TRBJ1-2, with D perhaps TRBD1 (5 bases). Germline V gene sequence: CDR1 SGHRS, CDR2 YFSETQ. Between the trimmed V and J ends, which lost 0 bases and 2 bases, there was a span of 8 bases. CDR3 length: 14 residues. The CDR3 loop is CASSLGQGNYGYTF. The CDR3 DNA follows: TGCGCCAGCAGCTTGGGGCAGGGCAACTATGGCTACACCTTC.

The V gene is TRBV4-3, the J gene TRBJ2-5; 7 bases fit TRBD2. This CDR3 comprises 15 residues. With 0 bases clipped from V and 7 bases from J, the junction kept 8 bases outside the gene matches. Germline V gives CDR1 LGHNA, CDR2 YSLEER. CDR3 in amino acids: CASSQEWGLSGTQYF. CDR3 nucleotides: TGCGCCAGCAGCCAAGAATGGGGACTATCAGGGACCCAGTACTTC.

The chain recombines TRBV30 with TRBJ1-1; 8 bases align to TRBD1. Germline CDR1 and CDR2: GTSNPN and SVGIG (reference sequence). The V and J ends lost 3 bases and 2 bases, in that order; junction bases with no gene match: 8. This CDR3 has 15 residues. For the CDR3, the DNA is TGTGCCTGGAGGAGGACAGGGCTGGGTAACACTGAAGCTTTCTTT. Its translation: CAWRRTGLGNTEAFF.

This sequence joins TRBV7-9 and TRBJ2-5; 11 nucleotides align to TRBD2. The CDR3 consists of 17 residues. The trim removed 2 bases at V and 1 base at J, leaving 6 bases unmatched. Germline loops: CDR1 SEHNR, CDR2 FQNEAQ (reference sequence). Here the CDR3 reads CASSLPQLAGVQETQYF. CDR3 bases: TGTGCCAGCAGCTTACCCCAACTAGCGGGGGTCCAAGAGACCCAGTACTTC.